The clone carrying this TCR beta chain appeared many times. The antigen is not known. This sample was included in a study of T cells after posttransplantation cyclophosphamide. Germline CDR1 and CDR2: MDHEN and SYDVKM. The length of the CDR3 is 14 residues. The V gene end was trimmed by 6 bases and the J gene end by 3 bases; junction bases not matched to a gene: 5. Peripheral blood was collected from the related graft donor on the marrow donation day. General study results and limits: Later blood repertoires were often dominated by clones from the donor CD8+ memory compartment. Recipient CMV seropositivity and CMV reactivation strongly tracked TRB clonality. Skin or GI-infiltrating T cells shared few TRB sequences with blood.

Method: immunoSEQ multiplex PCR; TCRdb's copy keeps in-frame clones and lacks some. The repertoire yields some 23,000 clones, none seen only once; the top ten contain approximately 4.8%. The chain employs TRBV28 and TRBJ1-2; 9 bases match TRBD1. This clonotype was obtained from a woman aged 50 to 60 in good health, CMV-negative, and a related stem cell transplant donor. Sequencing was performed on PBMCs. CDR3 coding DNA: TGTGCCAGCAGCACCCGGACAGGGGACTATGGCTACACCTTC. This sequence encodes CASSTRTGDYGYTF.